This is a list of T cell receptor beta chains from one sample in a study of regulatory T cells in long-lasting Graves disease. TCRdb reanalysed the multiplex PCR reads using MiXCR and keeps one entry per CDR3 protein. The sample contains under 500,000 distinct CDR3 sequences, roughly 20% of which appear only once. The sequenced sample was peripheral blood mononuclear cells (PBMCs), obtained when the disease was refractory, from a patient treated with antithyroid drugs. The receptors stem from a female donor with Graves disease. CDR3s include the opening cysteine and the closing phenylalanine or tryptophan. Each record gives: V gene, J gene, D gene, clone size, CDR3 protein, CDR3 DNA. D genes are given only for firm matches. Size is stated for part of the rows, as once, few or many counts, or as a class when the clone is expanded.

TRBV10-2	TRBJ2-7	-	many	CASSEGQPAYEQYF	TGCGCCAGCAGTGAGGGGCAGCCAGCCTACGAGCAGTACTTC
TRBV29-1	TRBJ1-2	-	many	CSVTGNDYGYTF	TGCAGCGTTACAGGGAATGACTATGGCTACACCTTC
TRBV6-1	TRBJ2-6	-	-	CASSPDGSVPGANVLTF	TGTGCCAGCAGTCCCGACGGTTCGGTCCCTGGGGCCAACGTCCTGACTTTC
TRBV4-1	TRBJ1-5	TRBD1	-	CASSQEGGANQPQHF	TGCGCCAGCAGCCAAGAAGGGGGCGCGAATCAGCCCCAGCATTTT
TRBV12-3/TRBV12-4	TRBJ2-7	TRBD2	-	CASKLAGGLEQYF	TGTGCCAGCAAACTAGCGGGAGGGCTGGAGCAGTACTTC
TRBV28	TRBJ2-7	-	many	CASSFLGAGYEQYF	TGTGCCAGCAGTTTCTTAGGAGCGGGTTACGAGCAGTACTTC
TRBV7-8	TRBJ1-4	-	many	CASSLSLREKLFF	TGTGCCAGCAGCTTATCCTTAAGGGAAAAACTGTTTTTT
TRBV7-2	TRBJ2-3	TRBD2	-	CASSLFGTRLLDTQYF	TGTGCCAGCAGCTTATTCGGGACTAGGCTTCTTGATACGCAGTATTTT
TRBV3-1	TRBJ2-7	TRBD2	many	CASSLNPGLAGLEQYF	TGTGCCAGCAGCCTTAACCCGGGACTAGCGGGACTCGAGCAGTACTTC
TRBV18	TRBJ1-1	-	few	CASSPESTYTEAFF	TGTGCCAGCTCACCCGAGAGCACCTACACTGAAGCTTTCTTT
TRBV19	TRBJ1-1	-	-	CASDSGTEAFF	TGTGCCAGCGACAGTGGCACTGAAGCTTTCTTT
TRBV5-1	TRBJ2-7	-	many	CASSLDFYEQYF	TGTGCCAGCAGCTTAGACTTCTACGAGCAGTACTTC
TRBV28	TRBJ2-7	-	many	CASSPPAGTPYEQYF	TGTGCCAGCAGTCCCCCCGCGGGTACCCCCTACGAGCAGTACTTC
TRBV20-1	TRBJ2-5	-	few	CSDHAGLQETQYF	TGCAGTGATCACGCCGGCCTCCAAGAGACCCAGTACTTC
TRBV20-1	TRBJ1-5	-	-	CSASIPALRDQPQHF	TGCAGTGCTAGTATCCCAGCCCTTAGGGATCAGCCCCAGCATTTT
TRBV9	TRBJ2-2	-	-	CASSATGGWTPGELFF	TGTGCCAGCAGCGCAACAGGAGGCTGGACCCCCGGGGAGCTGTTTTTT
TRBV28	TRBJ2-5	-	many	CASRLAEQETQYF	TGTGCCAGCAGATTAGCGGAGCAAGAGACCCAGTACTTC
TRBV28	TRBJ2-7	TRBD2	-	CASSRPGLAGVLPYEQYF	TGTGCCAGCAGCCGCCCGGGACTAGCGGGAGTTCTGCCCTACGAGCAGTACTTC
TRBV6-1	TRBJ1-6	-	many	CASTNGQRPVSPLHF	TGTGCCAGCACCAACGGACAGCGCCCTGTTTCACCCCTCCACTTT
TRBV27	TRBJ2-5	-	few	CASSPGLDVQGRETQYF	TGTGCCAGCAGCCCGGGACTCGACGTTCAGGGGAGGGAGACCCAGTACTTC
TRBV12-3/TRBV12-4	TRBJ2-7	-	many	CASSPPAPGYEQYF	TGTGCCAGCAGCCCACCGGCTCCCGGGTACGAGCAGTACTTC
TRBV20-1	TRBJ2-7	-	few	CSAARGRRTFSYEQYF	TGCAGTGCTGCAAGAGGGAGGAGGACATTCTCCTACGAGCAGTACTTC
TRBV30	TRBJ2-7	-	-	CAWTESPSYEQYF	TGTGCCTGGACCGAGTCCCCCTCCTACGAGCAGTACTTC
TRBV12-5	TRBJ2-2	TRBD1	-	CASGFWTGANTGELFF	TGTGCTAGTGGTTTTTGGACAGGGGCGAACACCGGGGAGCTGTTTTTT
TRBV2	TRBJ1-3	-	-	CASSEVAAFNIYF	TGTGCCAGCAGTGAGGTGGCAGCCTTTAACATATATTTT
TRBV3-1	TRBJ2-7	TRBD1	few	CASSRTGNKNPYEQYF	TGTGCCAGCAGCCGGACAGGCAATAAAAACCCGTACGAGCAGTACTTC
TRBV6-9	TRBJ2-1	TRBD1	-	CASSSMRFGTGEYNEQFF	TGTGCCAGCAGTTCTATGAGGTTCGGGACAGGAGAATACAATGAGCAGTTCTTC
TRBV28	TRBJ2-7	-	few	CASSDGGLYEQYF	TGTGCCAGCAGTGACGGGGGACTCTACGAGCAGTACTTC
TRBV20-1	TRBJ1-5	-	few	CSASPQYSNQPQHF	TGCAGTGCTAGTCCCCAGTATAGCAATCAGCCCCAGCATTTT
TRBV7-6	TRBJ2-5	-	few	CASRNGRVETQYF	TGTGCCAGCAGAAACGGAAGGGTAGAGACCCAGTACTTC
TRBV7-9	TRBJ2-7	-	-	CASSPEQGLDFPYEQYF	TGTGCCAGCAGCCCCGAACAGGGCCTTGACTTTCCCTACGAGCAGTACTTC
TRBV5-6	TRBJ2-7	-	-	CASSLNEIIYEQYF	TGTGCCAGCAGCTTGAATGAGATTATATACGAGCAGTACTTC
TRBV18	TRBJ1-1	TRBD1	few	CASSPKGTVGTEAFF	TGTGCCAGCTCACCGAAAGGGACAGTGGGCACTGAAGCTTTCTTT
TRBV6-2/TRBV6-3	TRBJ2-2	-	few	CASSYLGRSAGTGELFF	TGTGCCAGCAGTTACCTTGGACGATCGGCTGGGACCGGGGAGCTGTTTTTT
TRBV7-6	TRBJ2-2	-	few	CASGLLLANTGELFF	TGTGCCAGCGGCTTATTACTAGCAAACACCGGGGAGCTGTTTTTT
TRBV29-1	TRBJ2-1	-	-	CSVAGDSYNEQFF	TGCAGCGTTGCGGGGGACTCCTACAATGAGCAGTTCTTC
TRBV18	TRBJ2-1	-	-	CASSPLTGLEQFF	TGTGCCAGCTCACCCCTCACAGGGTTGGAGCAGTTCTTC
TRBV28	TRBJ2-7	TRBD2	many	CASSSGLAGVLLYEQYF	TGTGCCAGCAGCTCGGGACTAGCGGGAGTCCTCCTCTACGAGCAGTACTTC
TRBV7-9	TRBJ1-2	-	-	CASSLEAGIYGYTF	TGTGCCAGCAGCTTGGAGGCAGGAATCTATGGCTACACCTTC
TRBV28	TRBJ1-1	-	-	CASNSLRGVSTEAFF	TGTGCCAGCAATTCTCTCAGGGGTGTGAGCACTGAAGCTTTCTTT
TRBV3-2	TRBJ2-7	-	-	CASSEHKGLTDNYEQYF	TGTGCCAGCAGCGAACATAAGGGACTAACGGATAATTACGAGCAGTACTTC
TRBV5-6	TRBJ2-7	TRBD1	many	CASSVWQGVVSEQYF	TGTGCCAGCAGTGTCTGGCAGGGGGTAGTATCCGAGCAGTACTTC
TRBV27	TRBJ2-7	TRBD1	-	CASRPPRDRAYEQYF	TGTGCCAGCCGGCCCCCGAGGGACAGAGCCTACGAGCAGTACTTC
TRBV28	TRBJ2-1	TRBD1	-	CASSGQGDSTF	TGTGCCAGCAGCGGACAGGGGGACTCTACCTTC
TRBV7-9	TRBJ2-7	TRBD2	few	CASSSSRGAYEQYF	TGTGCCAGCAGCTCAAGCCGGGGGGCCTACGAGCAGTACTTC
TRBV3-1	TRBJ2-7	TRBD2	-	CASSQNRLAGPYEQYF	TGTGCCAGCAGCCAAAATAGGCTAGCGGGGCCCTACGAGCAGTACTTC
TRBV9	TRBJ2-5	-	many	CASSVDIRETQYF	TGTGCCAGCAGCGTGGACATTCGGGAGACCCAGTACTTC
TRBV4-1	TRBJ2-7	TRBD2	-	CASSHFLAGVSYEQYF	TGCGCCAGCAGCCACTTCCTAGCGGGAGTGTCCTACGAGCAGTACTTC
TRBV10-3	TRBJ1-5	-	few	CAISGVGNLLGQPQHF	TGTGCCATCAGTGGAGTGGGAAACCTACTGGGACAGCCCCAGCATTTT
TRBV5-8	TRBJ2-4	TRBD2	-	CASSPILAGGQESYQYF	TGTGCCAGCAGCCCCATCCTAGCGGGAGGGCAGGAATCCTATCAGTACTTC
TRBV4-3	TRBJ1-2	TRBD1	many	CASSQDLWTGGGGYTF	TGCGCCAGCAGCCAAGATCTTTGGACAGGGGGCGGTGGCTACACCTTC
TRBV28	TRBJ2-7	TRBD1	many	CASSFTPDRGGYEQYF	TGTGCCAGCAGTTTTACTCCGGACAGGGGAGGCTACGAGCAGTACTTC
TRBV29-1	TRBJ1-2	TRBD1	many	CSSVGGQGANGYTF	TGCAGCTCCGTCGGGGGACAGGGGGCGAATGGCTACACCTTC
TRBV6-2/TRBV6-3	TRBJ2-2	-	few	CATQYTGELFF	TGTGCCACCCAGTACACCGGGGAGCTGTTTTTT